The 3 T cell receptor beta chains given below trace back to one sample, sequenced in a study of long-term antiretroviral therapy in people with HIV. It was version v3.0 of the immunoSEQ assay that was run at survey level. This table comes from immunoSEQ multiplex PCR, and its TCRdb copy is limited to in-frame clones, with some not included. The sample records about 26,000 clones, around 86% being singletons. The sequencing here drew on unsorted PBMCs, taken 2.9 years after starting antiretroviral therapy. Source of these receptors: a man aged 45 to 65 with HIV.

Here the CDR3 reads CASSSPGTQYF. The CDR3 nucleotides read TGTGCCAGCAGCTCACCCGGTACGCAGTATTTT. The chain links TRBV5-4 to TRBJ2-3; no definite D call. The CDR3 loop spans 11 amino acids. Germline V lookup: CDR1 SGHNT, CDR2 YYREEE (reference sequence). Trimming shortened V by 3 bases and J by 8 bases, and 7 bases separated the two germline ends. Drawing the rest from reference TRBV5-4 and TRBJ2-3, the complete variable domain is ETGVTQSPTHLIKTRGQQVTLRCSSQSGHNTVSWYQQALGQGPQFIFQYYREEENGRGNFPPRFSGLQFPNYSSELNVNALELDDSALYLCASSSPGTQYFGPGTRLTVL.

This clone has a single count. The V and J genes are TRBV19 and TRBJ2-2, with D maybe TRBD2 (7 bases). The germline gives CDR1 LNHDA, CDR2 SQIVND (reference sequence). There are 14 residues in the CDR3. V shed 6 bases and J shed 3 bases, with 11 bases lying between them. The CDR3 is CASRGGGDTGELFF. The CDR3 DNA follows: TGTGCCAGTAGGGGCGGGGGCGACACCGGGGAGCTGTTTTTT.

The V gene is TRBV19, the J gene TRBJ1-2; 8 bases agree with TRBD1. Germline V gene sequence: CDR1 LNHDA, CDR2 SQIVND (reference sequence). The CDR3 runs 14 residues. V shed 6 bases, J shed 5 bases, and the junction held 8 bases outside the gene matches. CDR3 sequence reads: CASRRTGNNYGYTF. CDR3 coding DNA: TGTGCCAGTAGAAGGACAGGGAATAATTATGGCTACACCTTC.